The 32 T cell receptor beta chains in this list originate from one sample, sequenced in a study of beta chain features in type 1 diabetes. cDNA synthesis used the whole RNA isolate, giving expressed TCRB sequences. Clones were sequenced by immunoSEQ multiplex PCR, and TCRdb holds only the in-frame ones, with some missing. The top ten hold around 0.035% of the sample, which has 350,000 to 450,000 clones, around 14% seen once. The specimen was naive CD4+ T cells from blood. Receptors originate from a man aged 25-45 years in good health.

This clone was observed a few times. V gene TRBV30 combines with J gene TRBJ1-1; D may be TRBD1 (5 bases). Looked up from germline, CDR1 is GTSNPN and CDR2 is SVGIG (reference sequence). The CDR3 has 13 amino acids. The ends were cut back, 4 bases at V and 0 bases at J, with 9 bases in the middle. The CDR3 loop reads CAWNPGVNTEAFF. CDR3 DNA: TGTGCCTGGAATCCGGGGGTGAACACTGAAGCTTTCTTT.

The J gene is TRBJ1-5, the V gene TRBV29-1; no clear D gene. The V end was cut by 4 bases, the J end by 4 bases, with 11 bases between. CDR1 and CDR2 from the germline V gene are SQVTM and ANQGSEA. The CDR3 consists of 13 residues. This CDR3 reads CSVATGWNQPQHF. CDR3 in DNA: TGCAGCGTTGCCACGGGGTGGAATCAGCCCCAGCATTTT.

The chain recombines TRBV7-6 with TRBJ2-7; TRBD2 aligns across 8 bases. CDR1 is SGHVS, CDR2 FNYEAQ, per germline. J gave up 2 bases and V 5 bases, and 2 bases lay outside the gene matches. The CDR3 covers 13 residues. CDR3 loop: CASSRAGAYEQYF. CDR3 nucleotide sequence: TGTGCCAGCAGCCGAGCGGGGGCCTACGAGCAGTACTTC.

This chain connects TRBV29-1 to TRBJ1-2, with TRBD1 identical over 7 bases. The CDR3 contains 14 residues. The V and J ends lost 4 bases and 2 bases, in that order; junction bases with no gene match: 7. Germline V gives CDR1 SQVTM, CDR2 ANQGSEA. The CDR3 nucleotides read TGCAGCGTTGGACACAGGGGCTTAAACTATGGCTACACCTTC. This gives the protein CSVGHRGLNYGYTF.

This clone was detected a few times. Other DNA sequences in the sample encode the same CDR3. The chain uses TRBV6-5 and TRBJ2-7; no clear D gene. The V gene lost 6 bases and the J gene lost 4 bases, with 10 bases spanning the gap. Germline CDR1 is MNHEY and CDR2 is SVGAGI. The CDR3 sequence is 12 residues long. The CDR3 DNA is TGTGCCAGCAGCCGAGCCGGATACGAGCAGTACTTC. It translates to CASSRAGYEQYF.

The chain links TRBV29-1 to TRBJ1-1; TRBD1 aligns across 7 bases. CDR1 is SQVTM, CDR2 ANQGSEA, per germline. Trimming took 0 bases from V and 9 from J; bases not matched to a gene: 7. The CDR3 is 13 amino acids. CDR3 sequence: CSVEEQQGTKAFF. The DNA for the CDR3 is TGCAGCGTTGAAGAGCAACAGGGGACAAAAGCTTTCTTT.

This clone was seen a handful of times. The J gene is TRBJ2-5, the V gene TRBV9, with D hard to call. Between the trimmed V and J ends, which lost 0 bases and 5 bases, there was a span of 11 bases. The CDR3 loop spans 14 amino acids. Germline CDR1 and CDR2: SGDLS and YYNGEE. The CDR3 sequence: CASSVGWLAETQYF. CDR3 sequence (DNA): TGTGCCAGCAGCGTAGGTTGGCTCGCGGAGACCCAGTACTTC.

The chain joins TRBV25-1 to TRBJ2-7; 7 bases fit TRBD1. The ends lost 2 bases at V and 6 bases at J; junction bases unmatched: 10. CDR3 length: 15 residues. CDR1 and CDR2 (germline): MGHDK, SYGVNS. The CDR3, as DNA: TGTGCCAGCAGTGAAGGGACAGCCTGGTCTGGCGAGCAGTACTTC. Translated, it gives CASSEGTAWSGEQYF.

This clone was detected only a few times. The V call is TRBV7-2, the J call TRBJ1-1, with D tentatively TRBD1 (6 bases). Per the germline V gene, CDR1 is SGHTA and CDR2 is FQGNSA. The CDR3 runs to 17 residues. Deletions cut 4 bases from V and 1 base from J, with 19 bases between. This CDR3 is CASSSGIGQYKNTEAFF. In nucleotides, the CDR3 is TGTGCCAGCAGCTCGGGCATAGGACAGTATAAGAACACTGAAGCTTTCTTT.

This clone was recorded a few times. The chain combines TRBV29-1 with TRBJ1-2; 9 positions agree with TRBD1. The germline V gene encodes CDR1 SQVTM and CDR2 ANQGSEA. This CDR3 spans 13 amino acids. V was pared by 5 bases and J by 7 bases, with 8 bases of the junction left unmatched. The CDR3 DNA sequence: TGCAGCGTTCAACAGGGGGCGGGGAGTGGCTACACCTTC. The encoded protein is CSVQQGAGSGYTF.

This clone was counted only a few times. This sequence joins TRBV27 and TRBJ2-3; TRBD2 matches 12 bases. Germline lookup yields CDR1 MNHEY and CDR2 SMNVEV (reference sequence). J gave up 7 bases and V 3 bases, and 2 bases lay outside the gene matches. This CDR3 is built from 14 residues. The CDR3 loop is CASSFRTSGNTQYF. The CDR3 coding sequence is TGTGCCAGCAGTTTCAGGACTAGCGGGAATACGCAGTATTTT.

The genes are TRBV4-2 and TRBJ2-1; no clear D. V lost 0 bases, J lost 2 bases, and 8 bases lay in between. The CDR3 totals 15 residues. CDR1 is LGHNA and CDR2 is YNFKEQ in the germline V gene. The CDR3 spells CASSQDAGPYNEQFF. CDR3 bases: TGTGCCAGCAGCCAAGATGCCGGTCCCTACAATGAGCAGTTCTTC.

This clone occurred a few times. V is TRBV21-1 and J is TRBJ1-4; the DNA was not used to check the table's D call, TRBD1. TRBV21-1 is annotated as a pseudogene. The CDR3 is 16 residues long. The CDR3 region is CASSLFPGQKAEKLFF. The CDR3 DNA follows: TGTGCCAGCAGCCTTTTCCCGGGACAAAAGGCTGAAAAACTGTTTTTT.

This clone has a handful of counts. The rearrangement joins TRBV7-2 to TRBJ2-7, with D tentatively TRBD2 (5 bases). This CDR3 is built from 16 residues. CDR1 and CDR2 (germline): SGHTA, FQGNSA. Trimming removed 5 bases from V and 0 bases from J, with 17 bases in between. The CDR3 DNA follows: TGTGCCAGCAGCCCCCGGACGCGGGTAGACTCCTACGAGCAGTACTTC. This gives the protein CASSPRTRVDSYEQYF.

This clone showed up many times. The chain combines TRBV25-1 with TRBJ2-7; D gene uncertain. Germline V gene lookup returns CDR1 MGHDK and CDR2 SYGVNS. This CDR3 has 11 residues. V was shortened by 5 bases and J by 6 bases, with 8 bases between the two germline ends. The DNA of the CDR3 is TGTGCCAGCAGTTTCGTGGGCGAGCAGTACTTC. Translation: CASSFVGEQYF.

This clone showed up just once. The rearrangement links TRBV7-3 to TRBJ2-6, with TRBD1 matching over 8 bases. Germline trimming cut 1 base from V and 1 base from J; bases unmatched to any gene: 6. From germline, CDR1 is SGHTA and CDR2 FQGTGA. This CDR3 has 18 amino acids. The CDR3 loop is CASSLMGQDGSGANVLTF. The CDR3 bases are TGTGCCAGCAGCTTAATGGGACAGGATGGTTCTGGGGCCAACGTCCTGACTTTC.

The genes are TRBV7-9 and TRBJ2-3; D is ambiguous. CDR1 is SEHNR and CDR2 is FQNEAQ in the germline V gene (reference sequence). The CDR3 consists of 16 residues. V dropped 0 bases and J dropped 6 bases, with 16 bases sitting between them. The CDR3 is CASSLAQALTADTQYF. CDR3 sequence (DNA): TGTGCCAGCAGCTTAGCGCAGGCCTTAACGGCTGATACGCAGTATTTT.

V usage is TRBV7-6 and J usage is TRBJ2-6; 9 nucleotides align to TRBD1. CDR3 length: 15 residues. Germline V gene data show CDR1 as SGHVS and CDR2 as FNYEAQ. Trimming at V came to 5 bases and at J to 3 bases, leaving 2 bases not matched to a gene. Here the CDR3 reads CASSPDRGGANVLTF. CDR3 nucleotides: TGTGCCAGCAGCCCGGACAGGGGTGGGGCCAACGTCCTGACTTTC. Using reference TRBV7-6 and TRBJ2-6 for the parts outside the CDR3, the full variable domain is GAGVSQSPRYKVTKRGQDVALRCDPISGHVSLYWYRQALGQGPEFLTYFNYEAQQDKSGLPNDRFSAERPEGSISTLTIQRTEQRDSAMYRCASSPDRGGANVLTFGAGSRLTVL.

This clone has a count of ten or more. V usage is TRBV29-1 and J usage is TRBJ2-7; TRBD2 might be the D (6 bases). Trimming cost V 6 bases and J 0 bases, with 15 bases left between them. Germline values: CDR1 SQVTM, CDR2 ANQGSEA. CDR3 length equals 14 residues. CDR3 bases: TGCAGCGTCGGCGGGGTATTAAACTCCTACGAGCAGTACTTC. Protein sequence: CSVGGVLNSYEQYF.

The chain joins TRBV4-1 to TRBJ2-7; the D gene is possibly TRBD1 (5 bases). V lost 2 bases to trimming and J lost 4 bases, with 12 bases between them. From germline, CDR1 is MGHRA and CDR2 YSYEKL. The CDR3 is 14 amino acids. The CDR3: CASSQLVAGYEQYF. CDR3 DNA sequence: TGCGCCAGCAGCCAATTAGTCGCAGGGTACGAGCAGTACTTC.

The sample holds a few counts of this clone. The V call is TRBV4-2, the J call TRBJ2-1; weak D call: TRBD2 (5 bases). Germline V CDR1 and CDR2: LGHNA, YNFKEQ. V dropped 1 base and J dropped 12 bases, with 13 bases sitting between them. There are 13 residues in the CDR3. The CDR3: CASSQVSSAAQFF. CDR3 nucleotides: TGTGCCAGCAGCCAAGTTAGTAGCGCCGCGCAGTTCTTC.

This clone was seen a few times. The rearrangement joins TRBV10-3 to TRBJ1-3; 7 bases agree with TRBD1. The V segment lost 8 bases and the J segment 0 bases; nucleotides outside the gene matches: 10. This CDR3 is built from 16 residues. The V gene's germline CDR1 is ENHRY and CDR2 SYGVKD. The CDR3 sequence is CAIWDRDQSSGNTIYF. The CDR3 DNA reads as TGTGCCATCTGGGACAGAGATCAGAGCTCTGGAAACACCATATATTTT.

Note on this clone: Other DNA sequences in the same sample also yield this CDR3. The genes are TRBV30 and TRBJ2-5, with 8 nucleotides matching TRBD2. This CDR3 is 12 amino acids long. Germline trimming cut 4 bases from V and 2 bases from J; bases unmatched to any gene: 0. Germline CDR1 is GTSNPN and CDR2 is SVGIG (reference sequence). CDR3 bases: TGTGCCTGGACTAGCGGGCAAGAGACCCAGTACTTC. It is translated as CAWTSGQETQYF.

This rearrangement joins TRBV9 to TRBJ1-5; possible D gene TRBD1, 6 bases. Germline V gene sequence: CDR1 SGDLS, CDR2 YYNGEE. CDR3 length: 14 amino acids. Trimming left V 4 bases short and J 7 bases short, with 15 bases between. As DNA, the CDR3 is TGTGCCAGCAGCAACAACCCTACAGGGCAGCCCCAGCATTTT. Its translation is CASSNNPTGQPQHF.

This CDR3 is CASSLDGSRTDTQYF. Written as DNA, the CDR3 is TGTGCCAGCAGCTTAGACGGGAGCCGCACAGATACGCAGTATTTT. This rearrangement joins TRBV7-3 to TRBJ2-3; maybe TRBD2 (6 bases). V was shortened by 2 bases and J by 1 base, with 10 bases between the two germline ends. The germline V gene has CDR1 SGHTA and CDR2 FQGTGA. This CDR3 is 15 amino acids long.

The sample holds a few counts of this clone. The chain uses TRBV30 and TRBJ2-2; D remains ambiguous. The germline V gene has CDR1 GTSNPN and CDR2 SVGIG (reference sequence). V was pared by 1 base and J by 4 bases, with 10 bases between. The CDR3 spans 14 residues. The CDR3 spells CAWSDFWGTGELFF. CDR3 nucleotides: TGTGCCTGGAGTGACTTCTGGGGCACCGGGGAGCTGTTTTTT.

This chain uses TRBV29-1 with TRBJ2-3, with 8 bases fitting TRBD1. CDR1 is SQVTM, CDR2 ANQGSEA, per germline. J lost 4 bases, V lost 8 bases, and 8 bases had no gene match. The CDR3 spans 13 residues. CDR3 in DNA: TGCAGCATCAGCAGGGGGCGGGCAGATACGCAGTATTTT. It specifies CSISRGRADTQYF.

This clone has more than one count but fewer than ten. The chain has TRBV5-1 and TRBJ2-7, with unresolved D. Deletions cut 0 bases from V and 3 bases from J, with 7 bases between. Germline V lookup: CDR1 SGHRS, CDR2 YFSETQ. The CDR3 totals 13 residues. This CDR3 reads CASSLVPNYEQYF. DNA of the CDR3: TGCGCCAGCAGCTTGGTACCAAACTACGAGCAGTACTTC.

This clone was found a few times. The CDR3 coding sequence is TGTGCCAGCAGTGAATTTAAAGGGGGACAAGAGACCCAGTACTTC. Protein sequence: CASSEFKGGQETQYF. The chain joins TRBV25-1 to TRBJ2-5; weak D call: TRBD1 (6 bases). CDR1 and CDR2 from the germline V gene are MGHDK and SYGVNS. V lost 1 base to trimming and J lost 2 bases, with 11 bases between them. This CDR3 contains 15 residues.

This clone was observed a handful of times. The chain uses TRBV14 and TRBJ2-1; unclear D gene. Deletions cut 3 bases from V and 5 bases from J, with 11 bases between. Germline V gene lookup returns CDR1 SGHDN and CDR2 FVKESK. The CDR3 extends over 14 amino acids. The CDR3 DNA reads TGTGCCAGCAGCCAGGACCTTGTCCACAATGAGCAGTTCTTC. Encoded protein: CASSQDLVHNEQFF.

This chain joins TRBV7-2 and TRBJ1-2, with D unresolved. CDR3 size: 11 residues. V lost 4 bases and J lost 9, with 9 bases in between. Looked up from germline, CDR1 is SGHTA and CDR2 is FQGNSA. The CDR3 region has the DNA TGTGCCAGCAGCTCCAAATATCGCTACACCTTC. Residues: CASSSKYRYTF.

The chain is built from TRBV2 and TRBJ1-2; 7 positions agree with TRBD1. Germline V gene sequence: CDR1 SNHLY, CDR2 FYNNEI. The CDR3 extends over 14 amino acids. Trimming at V came to 4 bases and at J to 8 bases, leaving 10 bases not matched to a gene. The CDR3 region has the DNA TGTGCCAGCAGTGGGAACAGGGGACCTAGGGGCTACACCTTC. Protein: CASSGNRGPRGYTF.